The 12 T cell receptor beta chains in this list originate from one sample, sequenced in a study of vaccination and CD4 T cells after COVID-19. Cultured CD4+ T cell DNA underwent sequencing with the Oncomine TCR Beta short-read assay. In TCRdb, the PCR reads were re-called with MiXCR into one record per CDR3 protein. The sample includes roughly 9,200 distinct CDR3 sequences, 47% of them seen just once. Antigen specificity for these receptors is unknown. Treatment indicated: roughly nine-day PBMC culture with coronavirus spike peptide pools or control peptides (ViraFEST assay). Gathering of the CD4+ T cells, from the unexposed donor, took place before the COVID-19 pandemic (2011-2018). Sequenced input: CD4+ T cells from blood, cultured in vitro. These receptors all stem from a human donor in good health.

The chain links TRBV28 to TRBJ1-2; D unresolved. Germline V gives CDR1 MDHEN, CDR2 SYDVKM. The CDR3 is 13 amino acids. V dropped 6 bases and J dropped 9 bases, with 17 bases sitting between them. This CDR3 reads CASSSVSVSSYTF. CDR3 sequence (DNA): TGTGCCAGCAGCTCGGTCTCGGTTAGCAGCTACACCTTC.

V is TRBV6-1 and J is TRBJ1-5; D is unclear. The V end was cut by 2 bases, the J end by 4 bases, with 12 bases between. The CDR3 is 15 amino acids. The germline V gene has CDR1 MNHNS and CDR2 SASEGT. The CDR3 coding sequence is TGTGCCAGCAGTGAAATCGGACGGTGGAATCAGCCCCAGCATTTT. Residues: CASSEIGRWNQPQHF.

The rearrangement uses TRBV11-3 and TRBJ1-2, with TRBD1 matching 7 bases. The CDR3 is 15 residues long. The germline V gene has CDR1 SGHNT and CDR2 YENEEA. V lost 5 bases to trimming and J lost 2 bases; unmatched junction nucleotides: 8. CDR3 sequence: CASSPGRDRNYGYTF. The CDR3 DNA is TGTGCCAGCAGCCCTGGCCGGGACAGAAACTATGGCTACACCTTC. Looking up the rest from reference TRBV11-3 and TRBJ1-2 gives the full variable domain: EAGVVQSPRYKIIEKKQPVAFWCNPISGHNTLYWYLQNLGQGPELLIRYENEEAVDDSQLPKDRFSAERLKGVDSTLKIQPAELGDSAVYLCASSPGRDRNYGYTFGSGTRLTVV.

This clonotype was seen more than once but under ten times. The chain carries TRBV11-2 and TRBJ2-5; maybe TRBD2 (5 bases). V gave up 3 bases and J gave up 5 bases, with 10 bases separating them. The CDR3 is 13 amino acids. Germline-derived CDR1 and CDR2 are SGHAT and FQNNGV. The CDR3 region is CASSFGNLETQYF. The CDR3 bases are TGTGCCAGCAGCTTCGGGAATTTGGAGACCCAGTACTTC.

This sequence joins TRBV4-3 and TRBJ1-6; no clear D gene. CDR1 and CDR2 (germline): LGHNA, YSLEER. The CDR3 runs 15 residues. V was trimmed by 2 bases and J by 9 bases, leaving 14 bases between them. Here the CDR3 reads CASSQYLRSVSPLHF. The CDR3 DNA sequence: TGCGCCAGCAGCCAATACCTGAGATCAGTTTCACCCCTCCACTTT.

This clonotype came up a few times. This chain uses TRBV20-1 with TRBJ2-1; no clear D. The germline V gene has CDR1 DFQATT and CDR2 SNEGSKA (reference sequence). The CDR3 extends over 14 amino acids. Deletions cut 4 bases from V and 4 bases from J, with 14 bases between. As DNA, the CDR3 is TGCAGTGCTAAAACTTGGCAGCAGTACAATGAGCAGTTCTTC. This translates into CSAKTWQQYNEQFF.

The gene calls are TRBV2 and TRBJ2-1, with D tentatively TRBD2 (6 bases). This CDR3 has 15 residues. Germline V gene lookup returns CDR1 SNHLY and CDR2 FYNNEI. V lost 1 base to trimming and J lost 4 bases, with 11 bases between them. CDR3 loop: CASSEGRASYNEQFF. CDR3 DNA: TGTGCCAGCAGTGAAGGGAGGGCCTCTTACAATGAGCAGTTCTTC.

A single count supports this clonotype. This chain links TRBV19 with TRBJ1-2; 10 nucleotides agree with TRBD1. The CDR3 runs 16 residues. The germline V gene encodes CDR1 LNHDA and CDR2 SQIVND (reference sequence). J was trimmed by 4 bases and V by 4 bases; bases with no gene match: 9. Here the CDR3 reads CASSTFLGQGSYGYTF. CDR3 bases: TGTGCCAGTAGTACCTTTTTGGGACAGGGGAGCTATGGCTACACCTTC. The full variable domain, in which reference TRBV19 and TRBJ1-2 provide the parts outside the CDR3, is DGGITQSPKYLFRKEGQNVTLSCEQNLNHDAMYWYRQDPGQGLRLIYYSQIVNDFQKGDIAEGYSVSREKKESFPLTVTSAQKNPTAFYLCASSTFLGQGSYGYTFGSGTRLTVV.

The V call is TRBV19, the J call TRBJ2-1; tentative D call: TRBD1 (6 bases). V lost 3 bases and J 0 bases, leaving 15 bases between the germline ends. The V gene's germline CDR1 is LNHDA and CDR2 SQIVND (reference sequence). CDR3 length equals 17 residues. Here the CDR3 DNA reads TGTGCCAGTAGTATGGGGGCGGGTCCGAGCTCCTACAATGAGCAGTTCTTC. Protein: CASSMGAGPSSYNEQFF.

The rearrangement joins TRBV28 to TRBJ2-7; 9 nucleotides match TRBD2. The CDR3 totals 14 residues. Germline loops: CDR1 MDHEN, CDR2 SYDVKM. V was clipped by 2 bases and J by 4 bases; unmatched bases: 3. The CDR3 DNA reads as TGTGCCAGCAGTTTAAAGCGGGGGGTTTACGAGCAGTACTTC. This sequence encodes CASSLKRGVYEQYF.

The CDR3 protein is CASSLSQGAHNEQFF. CDR3 sequence (DNA): TGTGCCAGCAGTTTGTCTCAGGGGGCCCACAATGAGCAGTTCTTC. The chain uses TRBV27 and TRBJ2-1, with 8 bases matching TRBD1. Germline V CDR1 and CDR2: MNHEY, SMNVEV (reference sequence). V shed 3 bases and J 5 bases; nucleotides not matched to a gene: 6. The CDR3 length is 15 residues.

The table lists this clonotype with a few counts. V is TRBV10-3 and J is TRBJ2-3; possibly TRBD1 or TRBD2 for D (5 bases each). Germline CDR1 reads ENHRY; CDR2 reads SYGVKD. CDR3 length: 14 amino acids. The V gene lost 8 bases and the J gene lost 5 bases, with 17 bases spanning the gap. This CDR3 reads CAISPGPVGDTQYF. In DNA, the CDR3 is TGTGCCATCTCGCCGGGACCGGTAGGAGATACGCAGTATTTT.